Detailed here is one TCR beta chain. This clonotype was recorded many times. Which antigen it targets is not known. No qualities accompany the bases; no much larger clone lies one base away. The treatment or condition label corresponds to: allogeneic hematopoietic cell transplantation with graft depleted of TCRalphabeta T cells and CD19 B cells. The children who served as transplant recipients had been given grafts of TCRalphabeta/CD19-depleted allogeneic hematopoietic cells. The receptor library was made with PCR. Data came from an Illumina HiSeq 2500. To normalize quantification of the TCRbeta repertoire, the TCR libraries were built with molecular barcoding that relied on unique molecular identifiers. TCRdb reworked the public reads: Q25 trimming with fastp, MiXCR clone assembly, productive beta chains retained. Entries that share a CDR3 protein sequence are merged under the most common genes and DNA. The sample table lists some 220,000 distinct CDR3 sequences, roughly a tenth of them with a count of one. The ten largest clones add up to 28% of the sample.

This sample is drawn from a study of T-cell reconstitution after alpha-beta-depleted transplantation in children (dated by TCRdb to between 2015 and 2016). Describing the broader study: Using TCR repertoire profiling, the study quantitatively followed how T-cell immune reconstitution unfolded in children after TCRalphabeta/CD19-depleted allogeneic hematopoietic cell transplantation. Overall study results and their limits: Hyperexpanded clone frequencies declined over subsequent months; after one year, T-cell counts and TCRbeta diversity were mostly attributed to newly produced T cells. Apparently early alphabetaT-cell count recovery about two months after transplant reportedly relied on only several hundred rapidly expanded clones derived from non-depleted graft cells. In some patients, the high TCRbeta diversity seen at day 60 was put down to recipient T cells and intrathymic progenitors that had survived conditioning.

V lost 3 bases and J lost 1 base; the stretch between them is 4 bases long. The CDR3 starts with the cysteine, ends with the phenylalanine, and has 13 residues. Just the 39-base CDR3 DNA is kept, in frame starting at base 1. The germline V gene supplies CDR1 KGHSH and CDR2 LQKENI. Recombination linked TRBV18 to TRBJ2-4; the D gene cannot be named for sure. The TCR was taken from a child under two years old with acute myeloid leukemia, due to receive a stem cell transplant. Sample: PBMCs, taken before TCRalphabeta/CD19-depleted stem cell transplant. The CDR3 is CASSPSAKNIQYF. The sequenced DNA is TGTGCCAGCTCACCTAGCGCCAAAAACATTCAGTACTTC.